The present TCR beta chain was sequenced within a study of T-cell memory formation after mild COVID-19. This clonotype was detected only a few times. Antigen: not known. Overall study results and limits: Some clones that responded turned up in pre-infection memory, which suggests that cross-reactive memory joined in. Contracting CD4+ clones sat mainly in CM and EM; CD8+ in EMRA.

Between the trimmed V and J ends, which lost 4 bases and 4 bases, there was a span of 25 bases. Germline loops: CDR1 KGHDR, CDR2 SFDVKD. The CDR3 is 18 residues long. TCRdb reanalysed the 5' RACE reads using MiXCR and keeps one entry per CDR3 protein. The data contain under 300,000 distinct CDR3 sequences, 16% of them singletons. Sequencing input: PBMCs or a T cell subset sorted from them (not recorded which). The sequence was obtained from a man younger than 30 who had mild COVID-19 (a few samples of this study predate the infection). Cell type and time point are not known. The chain has TRBV24-1 and TRBJ2-7; possibly TRBD1 or TRBD2 for D (6 bases each). CDR3 nucleotide sequence: TGTGCCACCAGTGAACCCGGGGACACCCCGGGGGTACTATACGAGCAGTACTTC. The encoded protein is CATSEPGDTPGVLYEQYF.